Listed below are T cell receptor beta chains from one sample, sequenced in a study of brain metastases from non-small cell lung cancer. Clones were read by immunoSEQ multiplex PCR, and TCRdb kept only the in-frame ones, dropping some. The sample holds 2,500 to 3,000 clones; approximately 80% are singletons and the top ten take under 45%. The sequenced sample consisted of tissue from a brain metastasis. These receptors all stem from a donor older than 35 with non-small cell lung cancer. Each CDR3 is given without its conserved first and last residue.

cdr3_length: 12; j_call: TRBJ2-5; v_call: TRBV7-2; cdr3_aa: ASSLGGTDLTQY
cdr3_length: 13; j_call: TRBJ1-2; v_call: TRBV4-3; cdr3_aa: ASSHIGTANYGYT
cdr3_length: 11; j_call: TRBJ1-4; v_call: TRBV7-9; cdr3_aa: ASRAGRGEKLF
cdr3_length: 12; j_call: TRBJ2-1; v_call: TRBV7-8; cdr3_aa: ASSSSGGHNEQF
cdr3_length: 11; j_call: TRBJ2-7; v_call: TRBV28; cdr3_aa: ATIDRGIYEQY
cdr3_length: 13; j_call: TRBJ1-5; v_call: TRBV19; cdr3_aa: ASSPQTGGNQPQH
cdr3_length: 15; j_call: TRBJ2-1; v_call: TRBV10-3; cdr3_aa: AISESSGSGRDNEQF
cdr3_length: 12; j_call: TRBJ1-2; v_call: TRBV3-1/TRBV3-2; cdr3_aa: ASSQEARPRGYT
cdr3_length: 11; j_call: TRBJ2-7; v_call: TRBV7-8; cdr3_aa: ASSLTGSYDRY
cdr3_length: 12; j_call: TRBJ2-7; v_call: TRBV6-5; cdr3_aa: ASSYSFPGYEQY
cdr3_length: 15; j_call: TRBJ2-2; v_call: TRBV7-8; cdr3_aa: ASSFLQREQSTGELF
cdr3_length: 13; j_call: TRBJ2-7; v_call: TRBV10-3; cdr3_aa: AISEKASGGYEQY
cdr3_length: 11; j_call: TRBJ1-3; v_call: TRBV5-1; cdr3_aa: ASSDRAGNTIY
cdr3_length: 13; j_call: TRBJ1-5; v_call: TRBV2; cdr3_aa: ASTALDRGSQPQH
cdr3_length: 13; j_call: TRBJ2-7; v_call: TRBV7-2; cdr3_aa: ASSLVGTPSYEQY
cdr3_length: 12; j_call: TRBJ1-3; v_call: TRBV5-1; cdr3_aa: ASSLRDSRNTIY
cdr3_length: 14; j_call: TRBJ1-6; v_call: TRBV3-1/TRBV3-2; cdr3_aa: ASSVPGGSLGSPLH
cdr3_length: 11; j_call: TRBJ2-3; v_call: TRBV6-5; cdr3_aa: ASGAPSTDTQY
cdr3_length: 16; j_call: TRBJ2-2; v_call: TRBV7-2; cdr3_aa: ASSLSLSRVLSAGELF
cdr3_length: 9; j_call: TRBJ2-1; v_call: TRBV6-5; cdr3_aa: ASTWGNEQF
cdr3_length: 13; j_call: TRBJ1-2; v_call: TRBV2; cdr3_aa: ASSEVAHDPYGYT
cdr3_length: 14; j_call: TRBJ1-4; v_call: TRBV4-2; cdr3_aa: ASSQGPTGSGEKLF
cdr3_length: 13; j_call: TRBJ2-7; v_call: TRBV7-8; cdr3_aa: ASSLAVGPAYEQY
cdr3_length: 11; j_call: TRBJ1-6; v_call: TRBV7-3; cdr3_aa: ASSLNRNSPLH
cdr3_length: 12; j_call: TRBJ2-1; v_call: TRBV23-1; cdr3_aa: ASSQRPPGNEQF
cdr3_length: 13; j_call: TRBJ1-5; v_call: TRBV27; cdr3_aa: ASSARTWGNQPQH
cdr3_length: 13; j_call: TRBJ1-6; v_call: TRBV6-1; cdr3_aa: ASSDSGAYNSPLH
cdr3_length: 13; j_call: TRBJ2-5; v_call: TRBV5-4; cdr3_aa: ASSLPSGGVETQY
cdr3_length: 12; j_call: TRBJ2-6; v_call: TRBV6-5; cdr3_aa: ASSYAGGANVLT
cdr3_length: 11; j_call: TRBJ2-2; v_call: TRBV13; cdr3_aa: ANRIWGTGELF
cdr3_length: 9; j_call: TRBJ2-1; v_call: TRBV6-5; cdr3_aa: ASGRRNEQF
cdr3_length: 12; j_call: TRBJ1-6; v_call: TRBV5-6; cdr3_aa: ASSGVLYNSPLH
cdr3_length: 11; j_call: TRBJ2-7; v_call: TRBV7-3; cdr3_aa: ASSLTNVHEQY
cdr3_length: 10; j_call: TRBJ2-7; v_call: TRBV6-2/TRBV6-3; cdr3_aa: ASSTVTYEQY
cdr3_length: 8; j_call: TRBJ1-1; v_call: TRBV29-1; cdr3_aa: SDRDSEAF
cdr3_length: 11; j_call: TRBJ1-6; v_call: TRBV28; cdr3_aa: ASHAGFLSPLH
cdr3_length: 12; j_call: TRBJ1-4; v_call: TRBV7-2; cdr3_aa: ASSLGRGGKKLF
cdr3_length: 9; j_call: TRBJ2-3; v_call: TRBV29-1; cdr3_aa: SVDIRDTQY
cdr3_length: 12; j_call: TRBJ2-1; v_call: TRBV5-1; cdr3_aa: ASVQNRHGNEQF
cdr3_length: 13; j_call: TRBJ2-7; v_call: TRBV7-8; cdr3_aa: ASSPNGQALEEQY
cdr3_length: 10; j_call: TRBJ1-5; v_call: TRBV28; cdr3_aa: ASSFGNQPQH
cdr3_length: 13; j_call: TRBJ2-5; v_call: TRBV3-1/TRBV3-2; cdr3_aa: TSSPGLAGEETQY
cdr3_length: 13; j_call: TRBJ2-5; v_call: TRBV7-2; cdr3_aa: ASSLEGGAGETQY
cdr3_length: 10; j_call: TRBJ1-1; v_call: TRBV7-9; cdr3_aa: ASSFMGRVTF
cdr3_length: 12; j_call: TRBJ2-7; v_call: TRBV27; cdr3_aa: ASSFGTGAYEQY
cdr3_length: 9; j_call: TRBJ1-2; v_call: TRBV12-3/TRBV12-4; cdr3_aa: ASSFGGGYT
cdr3_length: 14; j_call: TRBJ2-7; v_call: TRBV5-6; cdr3_aa: ASSLAGGLFSYEQY
cdr3_length: 12; j_call: TRBJ1-4; v_call: TRBV6-5; cdr3_aa: ASRSGTGWEKLF
cdr3_length: 10; j_call: TRBJ2-7; v_call: TRBV30; cdr3_aa: AWSDRAYEQY
cdr3_length: 9; j_call: TRBJ1-5; v_call: TRBV20-1; cdr3_aa: SASPNQPQH